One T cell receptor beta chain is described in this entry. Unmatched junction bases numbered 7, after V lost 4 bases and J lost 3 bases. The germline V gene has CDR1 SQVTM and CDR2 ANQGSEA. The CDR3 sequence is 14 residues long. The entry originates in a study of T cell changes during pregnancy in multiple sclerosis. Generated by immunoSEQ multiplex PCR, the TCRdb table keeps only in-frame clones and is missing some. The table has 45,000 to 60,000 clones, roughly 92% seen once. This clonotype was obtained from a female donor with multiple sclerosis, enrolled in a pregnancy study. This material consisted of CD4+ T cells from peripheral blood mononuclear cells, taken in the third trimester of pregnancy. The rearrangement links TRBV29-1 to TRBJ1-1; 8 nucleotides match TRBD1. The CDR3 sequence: CSVVTGGLYTEAFF. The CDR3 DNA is TGCAGCGTTGTTACAGGGGGTTTGTACACTGAAGCTTTCTTT.